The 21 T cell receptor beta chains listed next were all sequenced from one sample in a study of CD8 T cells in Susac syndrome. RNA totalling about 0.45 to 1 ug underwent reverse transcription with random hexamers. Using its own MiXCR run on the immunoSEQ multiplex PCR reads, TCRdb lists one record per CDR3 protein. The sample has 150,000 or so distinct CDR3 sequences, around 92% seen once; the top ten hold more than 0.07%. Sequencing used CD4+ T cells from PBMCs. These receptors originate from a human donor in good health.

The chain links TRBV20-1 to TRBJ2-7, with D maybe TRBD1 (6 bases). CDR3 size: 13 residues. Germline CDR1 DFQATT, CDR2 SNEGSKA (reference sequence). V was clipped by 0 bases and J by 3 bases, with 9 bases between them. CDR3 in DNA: TGCAGTGCTAGAGATCTACAGGGCTACGAGCAGTACTTC. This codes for CSARDLQGYEQYF.

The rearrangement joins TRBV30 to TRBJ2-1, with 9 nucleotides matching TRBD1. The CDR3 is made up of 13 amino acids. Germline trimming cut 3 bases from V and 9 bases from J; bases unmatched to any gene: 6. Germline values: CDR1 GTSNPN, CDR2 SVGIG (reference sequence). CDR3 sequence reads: CAWRGQGMGEQFF. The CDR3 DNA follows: TGTGCCTGGAGGGGACAGGGAATGGGTGAGCAGTTCTTC.

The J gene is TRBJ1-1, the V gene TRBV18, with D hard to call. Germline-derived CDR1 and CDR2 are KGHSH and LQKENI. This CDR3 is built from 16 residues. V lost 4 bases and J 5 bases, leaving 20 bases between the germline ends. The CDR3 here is CASSRVMGTARTEAFF. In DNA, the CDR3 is TGTGCCAGCTCACGTGTTATGGGAACGGCGAGGACTGAAGCTTTCTTT.

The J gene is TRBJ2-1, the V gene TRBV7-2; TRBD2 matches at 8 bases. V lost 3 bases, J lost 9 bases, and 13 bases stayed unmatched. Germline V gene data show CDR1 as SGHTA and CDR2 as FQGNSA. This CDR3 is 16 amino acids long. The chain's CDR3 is CASSLVSGTGLSEQFF. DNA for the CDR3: TGTGCCAGCAGCTTGGTTAGCGGGACCGGGCTCAGTGAGCAGTTCTTC.

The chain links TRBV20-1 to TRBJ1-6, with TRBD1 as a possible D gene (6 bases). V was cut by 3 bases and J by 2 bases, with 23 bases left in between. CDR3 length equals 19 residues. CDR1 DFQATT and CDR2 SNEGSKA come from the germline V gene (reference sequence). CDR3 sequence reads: CSARAPREGGSAYNSPLHF. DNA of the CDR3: TGCAGTGCTAGGGCCCCCAGAGAGGGGGGTAGCGCCTATAATTCACCCCTCCACTTT.

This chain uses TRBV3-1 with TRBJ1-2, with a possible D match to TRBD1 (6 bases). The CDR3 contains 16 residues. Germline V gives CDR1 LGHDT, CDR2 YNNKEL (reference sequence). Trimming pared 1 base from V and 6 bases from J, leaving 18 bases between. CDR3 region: CASSQGGSGVFHGYTF. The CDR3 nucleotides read TGTGCCAGCAGCCAAGGCGGGTCAGGGGTCTTTCATGGCTACACCTTC.

The CDR3 is CAWSLADTQYF. The CDR3 DNA follows: TGTGCCTGGAGCCTGGCCGATACGCAGTATTTT. The rearrangement joins TRBV30 to TRBJ2-3; D is ambiguous. The ends were cut back, 3 bases at V and 6 bases at J, with 7 bases in the middle. This CDR3 comprises 11 residues. Germline assignment: CDR1 GTSNPN and CDR2 SVGIG (reference sequence).

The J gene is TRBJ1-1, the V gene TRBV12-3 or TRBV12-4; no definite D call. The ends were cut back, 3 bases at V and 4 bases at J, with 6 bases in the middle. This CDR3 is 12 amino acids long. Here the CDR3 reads CASSLEATEAFF. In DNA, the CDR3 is TGTGCCAGCAGTTTGGAAGCCACTGAAGCTTTCTTT.

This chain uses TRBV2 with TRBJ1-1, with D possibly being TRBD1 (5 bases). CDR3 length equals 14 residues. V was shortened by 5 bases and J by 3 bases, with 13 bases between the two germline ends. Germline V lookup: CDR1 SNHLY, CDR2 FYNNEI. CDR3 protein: CASSLQRGDTEAFF. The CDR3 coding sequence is TGTGCCAGCAGTCTACAGCGAGGGGACACTGAAGCTTTCTTT.

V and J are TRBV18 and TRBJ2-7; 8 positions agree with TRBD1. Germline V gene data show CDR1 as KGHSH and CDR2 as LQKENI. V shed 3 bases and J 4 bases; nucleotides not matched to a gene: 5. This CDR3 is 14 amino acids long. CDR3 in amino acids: CASSPGQGLYEQYF. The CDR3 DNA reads TGTGCCAGCTCACCTGGACAGGGACTGTACGAGCAGTACTTC.

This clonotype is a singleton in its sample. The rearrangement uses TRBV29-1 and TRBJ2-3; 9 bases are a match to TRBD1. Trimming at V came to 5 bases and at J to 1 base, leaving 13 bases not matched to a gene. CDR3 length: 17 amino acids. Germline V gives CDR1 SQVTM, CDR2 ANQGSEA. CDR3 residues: CSVQPRQGQGGTDTQYF. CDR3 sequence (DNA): TGCAGCGTTCAACCCAGACAGGGACAGGGAGGCACAGATACGCAGTATTTT.

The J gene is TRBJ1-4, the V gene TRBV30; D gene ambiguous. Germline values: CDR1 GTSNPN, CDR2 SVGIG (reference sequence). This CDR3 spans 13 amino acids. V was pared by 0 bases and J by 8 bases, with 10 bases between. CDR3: CAWSVLGGEKLFF. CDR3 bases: TGTGCCTGGAGTGTATTGGGAGGGGAAAAACTGTTTTTT.

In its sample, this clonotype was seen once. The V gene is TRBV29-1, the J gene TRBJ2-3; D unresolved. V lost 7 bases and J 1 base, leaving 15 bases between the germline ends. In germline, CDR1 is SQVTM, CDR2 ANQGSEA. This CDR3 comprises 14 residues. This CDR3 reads CSAVGWARTDTQYF. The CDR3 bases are TGCAGCGCTGTAGGGTGGGCCCGCACAGATACGCAGTATTTT.

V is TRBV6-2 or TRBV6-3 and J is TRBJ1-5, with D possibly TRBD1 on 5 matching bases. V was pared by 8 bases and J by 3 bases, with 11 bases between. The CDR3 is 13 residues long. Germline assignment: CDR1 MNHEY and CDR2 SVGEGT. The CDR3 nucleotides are TGTGCCAGCCGCGACAGTCTCAATCAGCCCCAGCATTTT. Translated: CASRDSLNQPQHF.

DNA for the CDR3: TGTGCCAGCACCCCGGGGCGGGACGAGACCCAGTACTTC. Protein sequence: CASTPGRDETQYF. The chain couples TRBV28 to TRBJ2-5, with D maybe TRBD2 (6 bases). CDR1 MDHEN and CDR2 SYDVKM come from the germline V gene. Trimming removed 7 bases from V and 5 bases from J, with 14 bases in between. The CDR3 covers 13 residues.

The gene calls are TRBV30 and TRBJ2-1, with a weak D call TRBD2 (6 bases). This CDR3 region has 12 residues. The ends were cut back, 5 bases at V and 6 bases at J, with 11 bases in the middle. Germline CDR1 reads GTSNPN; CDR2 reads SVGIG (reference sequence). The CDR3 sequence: CAWSRGFNEQFF. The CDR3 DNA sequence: TGTGCCTGGTCTCGGGGGTTCAATGAGCAGTTCTTC.

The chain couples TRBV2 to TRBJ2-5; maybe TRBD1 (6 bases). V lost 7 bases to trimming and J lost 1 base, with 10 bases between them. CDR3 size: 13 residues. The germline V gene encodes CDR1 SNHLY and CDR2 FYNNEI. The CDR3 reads CASTGQPQETQYF. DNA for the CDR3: TGTGCCAGCACCGGACAGCCCCAAGAGACCCAGTACTTC.

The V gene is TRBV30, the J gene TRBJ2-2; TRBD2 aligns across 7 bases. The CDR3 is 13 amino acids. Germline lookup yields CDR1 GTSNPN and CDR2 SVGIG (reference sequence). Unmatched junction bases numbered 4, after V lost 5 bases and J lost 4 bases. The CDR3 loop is CAWGIAGTGELFF. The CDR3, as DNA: TGTGCCTGGGGAATAGCGGGCACCGGGGAGCTGTTTTTT.

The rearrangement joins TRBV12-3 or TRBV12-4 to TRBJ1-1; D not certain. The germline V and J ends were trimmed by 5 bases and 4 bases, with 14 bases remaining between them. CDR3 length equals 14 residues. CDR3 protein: CASSPQEAVTEAFF. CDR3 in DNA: TGTGCCAGCAGTCCCCAGGAGGCGGTCACTGAAGCTTTCTTT.

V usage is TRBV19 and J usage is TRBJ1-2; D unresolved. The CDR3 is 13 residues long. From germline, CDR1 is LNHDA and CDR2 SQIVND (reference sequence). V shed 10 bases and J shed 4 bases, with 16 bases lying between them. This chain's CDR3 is CATEPTRSYGYTF. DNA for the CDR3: TGTGCCACAGAACCCACACGTTCCTATGGCTACACCTTC.

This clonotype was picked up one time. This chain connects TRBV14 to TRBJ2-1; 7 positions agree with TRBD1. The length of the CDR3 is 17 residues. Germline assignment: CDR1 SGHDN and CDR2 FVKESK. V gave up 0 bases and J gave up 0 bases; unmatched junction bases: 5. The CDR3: CASSQDLGQSSYNEQFF. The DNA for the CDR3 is TGTGCCAGCAGCCAAGATCTGGGACAGAGCTCCTACAATGAGCAGTTCTTC.